The rows below give T cell receptor beta chains drawn from one sample of a study of CD8 T cells in ankylosing spondylitis. TCRdb fed the 5' RACE reads into MiXCR, producing one record per CDR3 protein. The sample records hundreds of thousands of distinct CDR3 sequences, around 20% being singletons. Sequencing was performed on blood, either unsorted or a sorted T cell fraction (not recorded which). These receptors were taken from a male donor with ankylosing spondylitis or in good health (not recorded which). Both conserved end residues are part of each CDR3. The D gene is left open where the match is weak. Size is omitted from some rows. Given values are once, few, many or a class for expanded clones.

size,V,J,D,DNA,CDR3
few,TRBV20-1,TRBJ1-2,.,TGCAGTGCCAGCCCCATTACAGGGAACTATGGCTACACCTTC,CSASPITGNYGYTF
few,TRBV20-1,TRBJ2-7,TRBD1,TGCAGTGCTGAGGGACAGAGCTCCTACGAGCAGTACTTC,CSAEGQSSYEQYF
few,TRBV29-1,TRBJ2-2,.,TGCAGCGGAGGGGACCGGAACACCGGGGAGCTGTTTTTT,CSGGDRNTGELFF
few,TRBV29-1,TRBJ2-7,.,TGCAGCGTTGAAGACTCCGGGGGAGCCTACGAGCAGTACTTC,CSVEDSGGAYEQYF
.,TRBV4-1,TRBJ2-7,.,TGCGCCAGCAGCCGACTCCGGGAGTACGAGCAGTACTTC,CASSRLREYEQYF
few,TRBV20-1,TRBJ2-7,TRBD1,TGCAGTGCCACAGACAGGGCCCTCTCCTACGAGCAGTACTTC,CSATDRALSYEQYF
.,TRBV4-2,TRBJ2-3,.,TGTGCCAGCAGCCAAGAGCCGATGGATACGCAGTATTTT,CASSQEPMDTQYF
few,TRBV7-9,TRBJ2-7,.,TGTGCCAGCAGCTCCAGGGACGGCTACGAGCAGTACTTC,CASSSRDGYEQYF
few,TRBV6-1,TRBJ2-7,TRBD1,TGTGCCAGCAGAACCGGGACAGGGAACGAGCAGTACTTC,CASRTGTGNEQYF
.,TRBV7-2,TRBJ1-3,.,TGTGCCAGCAGCTTGTGGGGGGGTGACGGAAACACCATATATTTT,CASSLWGGDGNTIYF
few,TRBV15,TRBJ2-3,.,TGTGCCACCAGCAGAGATTTGCAGAGGGGCACAGATACGCAGTATTTT,CATSRDLQRGTDTQYF